The next 26 T cell receptor beta chains were all read from a single sample in a study of T-cell reconstitution after alpha-beta-depleted transplantation in children. Library preparation (for TCRbeta) was performed with unique molecular identifiers. TCRdb reprocessed the PCR reads via MiXCR and lists one record per CDR3 protein. In the table there are about 400,000 distinct CDR3 sequences, roughly 17% of which are singletons. Specimen: PBMCs, mostly from graft donor cells, collected 360 days after TCRalphabeta/CD19-depleted stem cell transplant. These receptor sequences come from a boy under three years old who had a stem cell transplant for Wiskott-Aldrich syndrome, so the T cells may come from the graft donor.

The V call is TRBV7-9, the J call TRBJ2-1; no reliable D call. Trimming left V 2 bases short and J 0 bases short, with 8 bases between. There are 15 residues in the CDR3. Per the germline V gene, CDR1 is SEHNR and CDR2 is FQNEAQ (reference sequence). The CDR3 DNA follows: TGTGCCAGCAGCTTAAGATCGAGCTCCTACAATGAGCAGTTCTTC. Its protein product is CASSLRSSSYNEQFF.

This clonotype came up many times. This chain connects TRBV15 to TRBJ2-7, with a tentative D call TRBD2 (5 bases). V lost 8 bases to trimming and J lost 0 bases, with 17 bases between them. The CDR3 has 15 residues. Germline V gene lookup returns CDR1 LNHNV and CDR2 YYDKDF (reference sequence). The CDR3 protein is CATGLHGKHSYEQYF. The CDR3 DNA reads TGTGCCACCGGACTGCACGGTAAACACTCCTACGAGCAGTACTTC. Combining the CDR3 with reference TRBV15 and TRBJ2-7 gives the whole variable domain DAMVIQNPRYQVTQFGKPVTLSCSQTLNHNVMYWYQQKSSQAPKLLFHYYDKDFNNEADTPDNFQSRRPNTSFCFLDIRSPGLGDTAMYLCATGLHGKHSYEQYFGPGTRLTVT.

This clonotype was seen repeatedly, ten times or more. V gene TRBV20-1 combines with J gene TRBJ2-1, with TRBD2 identical over 7 bases. The V segment lost 3 bases and the J segment 7 bases; nucleotides outside the gene matches: 12. The germline gives CDR1 DFQATT, CDR2 SNEGSKA (reference sequence). This CDR3 spans 15 amino acids. CDR3 bases: TGCAGTGCTAGCACGGGAGGCCCCACTTGGAATGAGCAGTTCTTC. This translates into CSASTGGPTWNEQFF.

The V and J genes are TRBV5-6 and TRBJ1-1; no clear D gene. CDR3 length equals 12 residues. Germline assignment: CDR1 SGHDT and CDR2 YYEEEE. The ends were cut back, 0 bases at V and 4 bases at J, with 4 bases in the middle. The CDR3 spells CASSLGITEAFF. The CDR3 coding sequence is TGTGCCAGCAGCTTGGGGATCACTGAAGCTTTCTTT.

This clonotype was found many times. V usage is TRBV4-1 and J usage is TRBJ2-2; 8 bases align to TRBD1. Germline trimming cut 5 bases from V and 3 bases from J; bases unmatched to any gene: 5. The CDR3 contains 15 residues. The germline gives CDR1 MGHRA, CDR2 YSYEKL. The CDR3 DNA sequence: TGCGCCAGCAGCTCCGGACAGGGTTACACCGGGGAGCTGTTTTTT. Amino acids: CASSSGQGYTGELFF.

This clonotype came up a few times. The chain combines TRBV7-9 with TRBJ2-1, with 11 positions matching TRBD2. The CDR3 loop spans 16 amino acids. Germline V CDR1 and CDR2: SEHNR, FQNEAQ (reference sequence). After removal of 5 bases from V and 8 bases from J, the junction contained 11 bases not matched to a gene. The CDR3 nucleotides read TGTGCCAGCAGCCGATTAGCGGGAGGGCCCCGCCATGAGCAGTTCTTC. Amino acid sequence: CASSRLAGGPRHEQFF.

The chain couples TRBV7-2 to TRBJ2-7; 10 bases agree with TRBD1. J lost 3 bases, V lost 4 bases, and 6 bases had no gene match. Germline V CDR1 and CDR2: SGHTA, FQGNSA. CDR3 length: 15 residues. The CDR3 DNA sequence: TGTGCCAGCAGCTCGACCGGGACAGGGGACTACGAGCAGTACTTC. It is translated as CASSSTGTGDYEQYF.

This clonotype has just a few counts. This chain uses TRBV2 with TRBJ2-7; D gene uncertain. V lost 3 bases and J 4 bases, leaving 13 bases between the germline ends. The CDR3 sequence is 14 residues long. Germline CDR1 SNHLY, CDR2 FYNNEI. CDR3 nucleotide sequence: TGTGCCAGCAGTGAGAGCAGGTTCCCATACGAGCAGTACTTC. Protein product: CASSESRFPYEQYF.

This clonotype has ten or more counts. V usage is TRBV12-3 or TRBV12-4 and J usage is TRBJ2-7, with TRBD1 as a possible D gene (5 bases). Trimming shortened V by 5 bases and J by 0 bases, and 14 bases separated the two germline ends. The CDR3 is made up of 15 amino acids. The CDR3 region has the DNA TGTGCCAGCAGTAGGGGAACTTCAGCCTCCTACGAGCAGTACTTC. This gives the protein CASSRGTSASYEQYF.

This clonotype was observed a handful of times. This rearrangement joins TRBV6-1 to TRBJ2-7; 7 nucleotides align to TRBD1. Per the germline V gene, CDR1 is MNHNS and CDR2 is SASEGT. This CDR3 has 14 residues. The V segment lost 4 bases and the J segment 2 bases; nucleotides outside the gene matches: 5. CDR3 sequence: CASSAGTATYEQYF. Written as DNA, the CDR3 is TGTGCCAGCAGTGCCGGGACAGCAACCTACGAGCAGTACTTC.

This clonotype was detected a few times. V is TRBV11-1 and J is TRBJ1-5, with TRBD1 matching 8 bases. The V gene end was trimmed by 0 bases and the J gene end by 4 bases; junction bases not matched to a gene: 8. Germline assignment: CDR1 SGHAT and CDR2 FQDESV (reference sequence). This CDR3 has 17 amino acids. DNA for the CDR3: TGTGCCAGCAGCTTAGCGGCAGGGACAGGACTGAATCAGCCCCAGCATTTT. This translates into CASSLAAGTGLNQPQHF. The full variable domain, completed using reference TRBV11-1 and TRBJ1-5, is EAEVAQSPRYKITEKSQAVAFWCDPISGHATLYWYRQILGQGPELLVQFQDESVVDDSQLPKDRFSAERLKGVDSTLKIQPAELGDSAMYLCASSLAAGTGLNQPQHFGDGTRLSIL.

Only a few counts were recorded for this clonotype. The chain employs TRBV5-1 and TRBJ2-7; no definite D call. V shed 0 bases and J shed 3 bases, with 7 bases lying between them. This CDR3 has 13 residues. Germline CDR1 and CDR2: SGHRS and YFSETQ. The CDR3 reads CASSLALGYEQYF. CDR3 nucleotides: TGCGCCAGCAGCTTGGCTCTCGGCTACGAGCAGTACTTC.

This clonotype was picked up many times. This rearrangement joins TRBV6-4 to TRBJ2-2, with D possibly being TRBD1 (5 bases). Deletions cut 3 bases from V and 6 bases from J, with 8 bases between. The V gene's germline CDR1 is MRHNA and CDR2 SNTAGT. The CDR3 is 13 amino acids. CDR3 nucleotides: TGTGCCAGCAGTGAAGGGGAATCCGGGGAGCTGTTTTTT. Protein product: CASSEGESGELFF.

The sample holds a few counts of this clonotype. CDR3 coding DNA: TGCAGTGCTCGAAGCCTTCCCCCACTAGGCAATGAGCAGTTCTTC. It yields the protein CSARSLPPLGNEQFF. This chain uses TRBV20-1 with TRBJ2-1; TRBD2 might be the D (5 bases). Germline CDR1 reads DFQATT; CDR2 reads SNEGSKA (reference sequence). The CDR3 is 15 amino acids. Deletions cut 5 bases from V and 6 bases from J, with 20 bases between.

This chain links TRBV5-1 with TRBJ2-7; D gene uncertain. Germline CDR1 SGHRS, CDR2 YFSETQ. V gave up 0 bases and J gave up 4 bases, with 20 bases separating them. This CDR3 region has 17 residues. This chain's CDR3 is CASSLVPANGLFYEQYF. In nucleotides, the CDR3 is TGCGCCAGCAGCTTGGTCCCGGCAAACGGCCTCTTTTACGAGCAGTACTTC.

The chain is built from TRBV12-3 or TRBV12-4 and TRBJ1-1; 12 bases line up with TRBD1. The CDR3 length is 14 residues. The trim removed 6 bases at V and 4 bases at J, leaving 3 bases unmatched. The CDR3 DNA is TGTGCCAGCAGGCGGGACAGGGGGCCCACTGAAGCTTTCTTT. This encodes CASRRDRGPTEAFF.

The chain uses TRBV5-5 and TRBJ2-1; 7 bases match TRBD1. CDR3 length: 15 amino acids. CDR1 is SGHKS and CDR2 is YYEKEE in the germline V gene (reference sequence). V lost 6 bases to trimming and J lost 1 base; unmatched junction nucleotides: 7. CDR3 loop: CASIAGGSSYNEQFF. CDR3 nucleotides: TGTGCCAGCATCGCAGGGGGTTCGTCCTACAATGAGCAGTTCTTC.

This clonotype was seen a few times. The genes are TRBV7-2 and TRBJ1-2, with D possibly matching TRBD1 (5 bases). Germline-derived CDR1 and CDR2 are SGHTA and FQGNSA. This CDR3 comprises 14 residues. V was trimmed by 4 bases and J by 0 bases, leaving 9 bases between them. The DNA for the CDR3 is TGTGCCAGCAGCTACCGACAGCCTAACTATGGCTACACCTTC. Encoded protein: CASSYRQPNYGYTF.

The chain employs TRBV28 and TRBJ2-7; 7 bases match TRBD1. The CDR3 extends over 15 amino acids. Germline V gene sequence: CDR1 MDHEN, CDR2 SYDVKM. With V trimmed by 6 bases and J by 1 base, 9 bases remained unmatched. The CDR3 region is CASSSTGLGSYEQYF. As DNA, the CDR3 is TGTGCCAGCAGCTCGACAGGGTTGGGATCCTACGAGCAGTACTTC.

Many counts were recorded for this clonotype. The chain links TRBV10-3 to TRBJ2-1; TRBD2 agrees at 9 bases. Germline assignment: CDR1 ENHRY and CDR2 SYGVKD. CDR3 length: 17 amino acids. The junction had 12 bases not matched to a gene; V was cut back by 0 bases and J by 9 bases. The CDR3 region is CAISESSGGPVGGEQFF. As DNA, the CDR3 is TGTGCCATCAGTGAGTCGAGCGGGGGGCCTGTCGGCGGTGAGCAGTTCTTC.

V and J are TRBV11-2 and TRBJ2-1, with 10 positions matching TRBD2. Germline assignment: CDR1 SGHAT and CDR2 FQNNGV. The CDR3 loop spans 17 amino acids. Unmatched junction bases numbered 10, after V lost 1 base and J lost 7 bases. The CDR3: CASSLGWERGGLNEQFF. The CDR3 DNA reads TGTGCCAGCAGCTTAGGATGGGAGCGGGGGGGCCTAAATGAGCAGTTCTTC.

V and J are TRBV5-1 and TRBJ1-4; perhaps TRBD1 as D (6 bases). The V gene lost 1 base and the J gene lost 5 bases, with 12 bases spanning the gap. The germline V gene encodes CDR1 SGHRS and CDR2 YFSETQ. CDR3 size: 15 residues. As DNA, the CDR3 is TGCGCCAGCAGCTTGACAGGGAGGGGAAATGAAAAACTGTTTTTT. Protein: CASSLTGRGNEKLFF.

This clonotype has only a few counts. CDR3 sequence (DNA): TGTGCCAGCAGTCCCCAAGTTGATACGCAGTATTTT. Translating it yields CASSPQVDTQYF. The chain joins TRBV6-6 to TRBJ2-3; D gene ambiguous. This CDR3 contains 12 residues. Germline V gene lookup returns CDR1 MNHNY and CDR2 SVGAGI (reference sequence). V gave up 5 bases and J gave up 6 bases, with 9 bases separating them.

The rearrangement joins TRBV28 to TRBJ1-5, with TRBD1 matching over 9 bases. Looked up from germline, CDR1 is MDHEN and CDR2 is SYDVKM. The CDR3 extends over 15 amino acids. Unmatched junction bases numbered 7, after V lost 3 bases and J lost 7 bases. CDR3 sequence: CASSLAGQGQQPQHF. CDR3 DNA sequence: TGTGCCAGCAGTTTGGCGGGACAGGGACAACAGCCCCAGCATTTT.

The V call is TRBV5-5, the J call TRBJ2-2, with D hard to call. Germline assignment: CDR1 SGHKS and CDR2 YYEKEE (reference sequence). Trimming took off 1 base at V and 5 bases at J, with 12 bases between the two ends. The CDR3 consists of 15 residues. The CDR3 spells CASSLYRLDTGELFF. CDR3 in DNA: TGTGCCAGCAGCTTGTATCGGCTGGATACCGGGGAGCTGTTTTTT.

This clonotype was seen only a few times. This chain connects TRBV30 to TRBJ2-7, with TRBD1 identical over 10 bases. This CDR3 is built from 14 residues. Trimming removed 6 bases from V and 3 bases from J; junction bases left unmatched: 8. Germline CDR1 and CDR2: GTSNPN and SVGIG (reference sequence). The CDR3 protein is CACSGTGEYYEQYF. The DNA of the CDR3 is TGTGCCTGTTCCGGGACAGGGGAGTACTACGAGCAGTACTTC.